The rows below give T cell receptor beta chains drawn from one sample of a study of human T cells and chemical hapten exposure. TCRdb re-called the RACE reads through MiXCR, storing one row per CDR3 protein. The repertoire has approximately 59,000 distinct CDR3 sequences, 6% to 7% of them found once; the top ten carry roughly 3.5%. The sequenced sample was whole blood. The receptor source for this set is a female donor in good health. Some clones in this sample may be carry-over from other donors' samples. The CDR3 runs from the conserved cysteine through the conserved F or W. A D gene is named only where the DNA matches it firmly. The size of a clone is reported for some rows only, either as once, few or many, or as a class for expanded clones.

clone size	V gene	J gene	D gene	CDR3 DNA	CDR3 protein
many	TRBV25-1	TRBJ2-1	-	TGTGCCAGCAGTGATAATCTTGTCCGGGACTCCAATGAGCAGTTCTTC	CASSDNLVRDSNEQFF
few	TRBV30	TRBJ2-7	TRBD2	TGTGCCTGGATTGCGGGAGGCGACGAGCAGTACTTC	CAWIAGGDEQYF
-	TRBV2	TRBJ1-1	-	TGTGCCAGCAGTGAAATACGGAACACTGAAGCTTTCTTT	CASSEIRNTEAFF
many	TRBV7-3	TRBJ1-1	-	TGTGCCAGCAGCTTAAGAGGACAATCGGACACTGAAGCTTTCTTT	CASSLRGQSDTEAFF
many	TRBV7-2	TRBJ1-6	-	TGTGCCAGCAGCGCCTTTCTGACCATAAACAATTCACCCCTCCACTTT	CASSAFLTINNSPLHF
-	TRBV12-3/TRBV12-4	TRBJ2-7	-	TGTGCCAGCAGTTTGGGGGCGCAGGACGAGCAGTACTTC	CASSLGAQDEQYF
many	TRBV20-1	TRBJ2-3	TRBD1	TGCAGTGAGGACAGGGACACAGATACGCAGTATTTT	CSEDRDTDTQYF
many	TRBV5-1	TRBJ1-4	-	TGCGCCAGCAGCCCCGGAACGGCTAATGAAAAACTGTTTTTT	CASSPGTANEKLFF
many	TRBV11-3	TRBJ2-7	-	TGTGCCAGCAGCTTAAAGGATGGCGAGCAGTACTTC	CASSLKDGEQYF
many	TRBV29-1	TRBJ2-3	-	TGCAGCGTTGAACCAACCACAGATACGCAGTATTTT	CSVEPTTDTQYF
many	TRBV11-1	TRBJ2-3	-	TGTGCCAGCAGCCTCCCGACGGGGGGCACAGATACGCAGTATTTT	CASSLPTGGTDTQYF
many	TRBV20-1	TRBJ2-3	TRBD2	TGCAGTGCTCCCCGCCCGGCGGGAGCCCCAGATACGCAGTATTTT	CSAPRPAGAPDTQYF
many	TRBV4-3	TRBJ2-3	-	TGCGCCAGCAGTCGGCGTGATAGCACAGATACGCAGTATTTT	CASSRRDSTDTQYF
many	TRBV19	TRBJ2-6	-	TGTGCCAGTAGCCCGGGACGGGAAGGAATCTCTGGGGCCAACGTCCTGACTTTC	CASSPGREGISGANVLTF
many	TRBV6-1	TRBJ1-2	TRBD1	TGTGCCAGCGTTAGGACAGGGAGTGGCTACACCTTC	CASVRTGSGYTF
many	TRBV30	TRBJ2-7	-	TGTGCCTGGAGTCGGCAGACTGAGCAGTACTTC	CAWSRQTEQYF
many	TRBV20-1	TRBJ2-7	TRBD2	TGCAGTGCAACGGTAGCGGGGTACGAGCAGTACTTC	CSATVAGYEQYF
many	TRBV6-5	TRBJ1-3	-	TGTGCCAGCAGTTACTCGATGGACGCCTCTGGAAACACCATATATTTT	CASSYSMDASGNTIYF
-	TRBV11-2	TRBJ2-3	-	TGTGCCAGCAGCTTATGGGACGGCACAGATACGCAGTATTTT	CASSLWDGTDTQYF
many	TRBV29-1	TRBJ2-3	-	TGCAGCGCTCCCGTCGGTGGGAGCGGAGGAGATACGCAGTATTTT	CSAPVGGSGGDTQYF
-	TRBV18	TRBJ2-1	-	TGTGCCAGCTCACTACTCCGGGATGGCAATGAGCAGTTCTTC	CASSLLRDGNEQFF
few	TRBV12-3/TRBV12-4	TRBJ2-2	-	TGTGCCAGCACCCATCGGGCGGGACCCCGAACCGGGGAGCTGTTTTTT	CASTHRAGPRTGELFF
few	TRBV7-2	TRBJ2-7	TRBD1	TGTGCCAGCAGACGTGGACAGGGGAGCTCCTACGAGCAGTACTTC	CASRRGQGSSYEQYF
many	TRBV4-1	TRBJ2-7	-	TGCGCCAGCAGCCAAGGCCAGGGAGAAGTCGAGCAGTACTTC	CASSQGQGEVEQYF
few	TRBV4-1	TRBJ1-1	-	TGCGCCAGCAGCCAAGAAGGCGGGGGGCGGGTCATGAACACTGAAGCTTTCTTT	CASSQEGGGRVMNTEAFF
few	TRBV15	TRBJ2-1	-	TGTGCCACCAGCAGAGATTTTAGTGGTGAGCAGTTCTTC	CATSRDFSGEQFF
-	TRBV28	TRBJ2-1	TRBD2	TGTGCCAGCAGTTTATTGGCGGGACTAGCGGGAGATAATGAGCAGTTCTTC	CASSLLAGLAGDNEQFF
many	TRBV29-1	TRBJ2-1	TRBD2	TGCAGCGTAGTCCTAGCGGGAAATTACAATGAGCAGTTCTTC	CSVVLAGNYNEQFF
few	TRBV6-6	TRBJ2-3	TRBD1	TGTGCCAGCAGTTATCGTCCGGGACAGGGCGTGGATACGCAGTATTTT	CASSYRPGQGVDTQYF
few	TRBV28	TRBJ2-7	-	TGTGCCAGCAGTTCCGGGGGCTACGAGCAGTACTTC	CASSSGGYEQYF
few	TRBV27	TRBJ2-1	TRBD2	TGTGCCAGCAGTCCATGGGGGGAGGGCTACAATGAGCAGTTCTTC	CASSPWGEGYNEQFF
few	TRBV3-1	TRBJ1-1	-	TGTGCCAGCAGCCAAGGCGGAAACACTGAAGCTTTCTTT	CASSQGGNTEAFF
few	TRBV7-9	TRBJ1-1	TRBD1	TGTGCCAGCAGCTCGGACAGGGGTTATACTGAAGCTTTCTTT	CASSSDRGYTEAFF
few	TRBV12-3/TRBV12-4	TRBJ2-1	-	TGTGCCAGCAGTCTAGGTAGGGGTGAGCAGTTCTTC	CASSLGRGEQFF
many	TRBV25-1	TRBJ2-7	-	TGTGCCAGCAGTCCCCGGGGCCTAACCTACGAGCAGTACTTC	CASSPRGLTYEQYF
many	TRBV29-1	TRBJ2-2	TRBD1	TGCAGCGTGGCCCCGGGACAGCTATATACCGGGGAGCTGTTTTTT	CSVAPGQLYTGELFF
many	TRBV3-1	TRBJ1-1	TRBD1	TGTGCCAGCAGCCAACTAGGGGGCGCGGCTTTCTTT	CASSQLGGAAFF
many	TRBV19	TRBJ2-7	-	TGTGCCAGTAGTAGTAATCTAGCTCACTACGAGCAGTACTTC	CASSSNLAHYEQYF
few	TRBV20-1	TRBJ1-5	-	TGCAGTGCTAGCCTGGCAGCTCATAGCAATCAGCCCCAGCATTTT	CSASLAAHSNQPQHF
few	TRBV11-2	TRBJ2-7	-	TGTGCCAGCAGCTTACTCCATTCCTCCTACGAGCAGTACTTC	CASSLLHSSYEQYF
few	TRBV6-2/TRBV6-3	TRBJ1-2	-	TGTGCCAGCAGTTTACGTTATGGCTACACCTTC	CASSLRYGYTF
few	TRBV28	TRBJ1-2	TRBD1	TGTGCCAGCAGTATCTCCGGGACAGTGGATGGCTACACCTTC	CASSISGTVDGYTF
few	TRBV3-1	TRBJ1-3	TRBD1	TGTGCCAGCAGCCAAGACGGACAGGCGAGCTCTGGAAACACCATATATTTT	CASSQDGQASSGNTIYF
-	TRBV20-1	TRBJ2-7	TRBD1	TGCAGGGGGGACAGGGGGCTCGACGAGCAGTACTTC	CRGDRGLDEQYF
few	TRBV12-3/TRBV12-4	TRBJ1-3	-	TGTGCCATCATGGAGGGGTCTGGAAACACCATATATTTT	CAIMEGSGNTIYF
many	TRBV27	TRBJ2-3	-	TGTGCCAGCACAATGACTGCCTCCATCGATACGCAGTATTTT	CASTMTASIDTQYF
many	TRBV6-2/TRBV6-3	TRBJ1-5	TRBD1	TGTGCCAGCGGACAGGGCAATCAGCCCCAGCATTTT	CASGQGNQPQHF
few	TRBV7-9	TRBJ2-3	-	TGTGCCAGCAGCCGCCTGGAGTTTGATACGCAGTATTTT	CASSRLEFDTQYF
-	TRBV20-1	TRBJ2-5	-	TGCAGTGCCCTGGGGGAGGAGACCCAGTACTTC	CSALGEETQYF
few	TRBV28	TRBJ1-6	TRBD1	TGTGCCAGCTCCCGTGGGGGACAGGGTAATTCACCCCTCCACTTT	CASSRGGQGNSPLHF
-	TRBV2	TRBJ2-1	TRBD1	TGTGCCAGCAGTAAAGGACAGGTCTCCTACAATGAGCAGTTCTTC	CASSKGQVSYNEQFF
many	TRBV5-1	TRBJ2-3	-	TGCGCCAGCAGCGTGAGCGGTTTTCAGACAGATACGCAGTATTTT	CASSVSGFQTDTQYF
-	TRBV19	TRBJ2-7	TRBD1	TGTGCCAGTAGTCTACAGGGGTACTCCTACGAGCAGTACTTC	CASSLQGYSYEQYF
many	TRBV6-1	TRBJ1-1	-	TGTGCCAGCAGTGGAGAGGGAAGGGAGGGCGGCACTGAAGCTTTCTTT	CASSGEGREGGTEAFF
many	TRBV4-2	TRBJ1-1	-	TGTGCCAGCAGCCTCCTAGAAGAAGGAATCCCTGAAGCTTTCTTT	CASSLLEEGIPEAFF